This entry lists 9 T cell receptor beta chains sequenced from one sample in a study of glioma-infiltrating T cells after dendritic cell vaccination. Profiling relied on immunoSEQ multiplex PCR, and the TCRdb table lists in-frame clones only, not all of them. The table has over 70,000 clones, over 75% seen once. The sample was blood, taken before dendritic cell vaccination. All receptors come from a human donor with glioblastoma.

The genes are TRBV19 and TRBJ1-2; 9 bases fit TRBD1. V shed 6 bases and J 2 bases; nucleotides not matched to a gene: 7. The CDR3 spans 15 residues. Germline CDR1 reads LNHDA; CDR2 reads SQIVND (reference sequence). CDR3 protein: CASRFRQGGNYGYTF. The CDR3 DNA reads TGTGCCAGTAGGTTCCGACAGGGGGGAAACTATGGCTACACCTTC.

This chain links TRBV6-4 with TRBJ2-7, with 9 positions matching TRBD2. This CDR3 has 16 residues. V was clipped by 1 base and J by 2 bases; unmatched bases: 6. Germline assignment: CDR1 MRHNA and CDR2 SNTAGT. The CDR3 nucleotides read TGTGCCAGCAGTGACTTTACTAGCGGGCACCCCTACGAGCAGTACGTC. Protein: CASSDFTSGHPYEQYV.

V usage is TRBV7-2 and J usage is TRBJ2-7; no clear D gene. CDR1 and CDR2 from the germline V gene are SGHTA and FQGNSA. The germline V and J ends were trimmed by 2 bases and 0 bases, with 8 bases remaining between them. CDR3 length: 14 residues. In nucleotides, the CDR3 is TGTGCCAGCAGCTTAATCACTTACTCCTACGAGCAGTACTTC. It codes for CASSLITYSYEQYF.

On this clone: Other DNA sequences of this sample code for an identical CDR3. The rearrangement links TRBV5-1 to TRBJ2-3; D perhaps matches TRBD1 (6 bases). Germline CDR1 SGHRS, CDR2 YFSETQ. The CDR3 runs 13 residues. The V and J ends lost 4 bases and 6 bases respectively, with 12 bases between them. The CDR3 region is CASSPTGTDTQYF. For the CDR3, the DNA is TGCGCCAGCAGCCCAACAGGGACGGATACGCAGTATTTT.

The rearrangement uses TRBV6-1 and TRBJ1-2, with TRBD1 identical over 7 bases. The CDR3 length is 16 residues. Germline V lookup: CDR1 MNHNS, CDR2 SASEGT. V lost 4 bases to trimming and J lost 2 bases; unmatched junction nucleotides: 10. The CDR3 region has the DNA TGTGCCAGCAGTGGGACAGGAGGGAACCAAAACTATGGCTACACCTTC. Its protein is CASSGTGGNQNYGYTF.

The chain uses TRBV5-8 and TRBJ2-3, with D perhaps matching TRBD2 (5 bases). Germline V gene lookup returns CDR1 SGHTS and CDR2 YDEGEE. The V gene lost 0 bases and the J gene lost 0 bases, with 8 bases spanning the gap. This CDR3 comprises 15 residues. The chain's CDR3 is CASSLGAVSTDTQYF. In DNA form, the CDR3 reads TGTGCCAGCAGCTTGGGAGCGGTGAGCACAGATACGCAGTATTTT.

The V and J genes are TRBV29-1 and TRBJ1-5; no reliable D call. CDR1 SQVTM and CDR2 ANQGSEA come from the germline V gene. The V and J ends lost 7 bases and 6 bases respectively, with 13 bases between them. The CDR3 runs to 12 residues. CDR3 nucleotides: TGCAGCGCTGGGGAGGTAGGTCAGCCCCAGCATTTT. Its translation is CSAGEVGQPQHF.

This clone has only a few counts. This chain links TRBV5-6 with TRBJ1-1; 9 positions match TRBD1. Germline CDR1 SGHDT, CDR2 YYEEEE. This CDR3 region has 14 residues. The V and J ends lost 7 bases and 6 bases, in that order; junction bases with no gene match: 10. CDR3 bases: TGTGCCAGCGGCCGGGGGACAGGGACCGCTGAAGCTTTCTTT. Protein sequence: CASGRGTGTAEAFF.

The J gene is TRBJ2-5, the V gene TRBV5-8; 7 bases are a match to TRBD2. The germline gives CDR1 SGHTS, CDR2 YDEGEE. V shed 2 bases and J 1 base; nucleotides not matched to a gene: 5. This CDR3 spans 15 amino acids. This chain's CDR3 is CASSFSGGSQETQYF. The CDR3 DNA is TGTGCCAGCAGCTTCTCCGGGGGGTCCCAAGAGACCCAGTACTTC.